This TCR beta chain was sequenced for a study of monozygotic twins with cystic fibrosis. Study at large: Three micrograms of fragmented DNA underwent around 16 PCR cycles for library preparation.

Study results and limitations: Age, concordance and disease severity did not associate with shared CDR3 numbers. The repertoire was suggested to be naive-dominated, clonality median around 0.0095. In 13 of 16 pairs, V gene usage was closest to the co-twin's.

For this clone: Its matching antigen is unknown.

The data were produced by immunoSEQ multiplex PCR, yet TCRdb's version contains in-frame clones alone and is incomplete. The top ten hold 2.7% of the sample, which has 25,000 to 30,000 clones, approximately 96% seen once. Germline-derived CDR1 and CDR2 are SGHRS and YFSETQ. Trimming removed 3 bases from V and 2 bases from J, with 10 bases in between. There are 14 residues in the CDR3. Sequencing used blood. This chain uses TRBV5-1 with TRBJ2-3, with a weak D call TRBD2 (6 bases). The clonotype comes from a girl aged 2-10 years with cystic fibrosis. The CDR3 nucleotides read TGCGCCAGCAGCTCCACGGGAGCCACAGATACGCAGTATTTT. Its translation: CASSSTGATDTQYF. The variable domain in full, completed from reference TRBV5-1 and TRBJ2-3, reads KAGVTQTPRYLIKTRGQQVTLSCSPISGHRSVSWYQQTPGQGLQFLFEYFSETQRNKGNFPGRFSGRQFSNSRSEMNVSTLELGDSALYLCASSSTGATDTQYFGPGTRLTVL.